Each of the 8 T cell receptor beta chains below was sequenced from the same sample in a study of neurological immune-mediated disorders. MiXCR, applied by TCRdb to the 5' RACE reads, yields one record per CDR3 protein. The sample holds 100,000 or so distinct CDR3 sequences, around 3.3% seen once. What was sequenced was PBMCs. The receptors stem from a woman aged 18-29 years with multiple sclerosis.

This clonotype was detected many times. The chain combines TRBV5-1 with TRBJ2-1; TRBD2 agrees at 7 bases. J lost 8 bases, V lost 0 bases, and 8 bases had no gene match. This CDR3 has 15 residues. Germline assignment: CDR1 SGHRS and CDR2 YFSETQ. In DNA form, the CDR3 reads TGCGCCAGCAGCTTGGCATTGGCGGGAGTCCATGAGCAGTTCTTC. This codes for CASSLALAGVHEQFF.

The rearrangement links TRBV5-8 to TRBJ1-1, with a tentative D call TRBD1 (5 bases). CDR1 is SGHTS, CDR2 YDEGEE, per germline. V was trimmed by 4 bases and J by 0 bases, leaving 13 bases between them. The CDR3 covers 15 residues. CDR3 protein: CASSIRDGMNTEAFF. CDR3 DNA sequence: TGTGCCAGCAGCATCCGGGACGGCATGAACACTGAAGCTTTCTTT.

The table lists this clonotype with many counts. V and J are TRBV7-2 and TRBJ2-2, with D perhaps TRBD2 (5 bases). The CDR3 contains 14 residues. Germline assignment: CDR1 SGHTA and CDR2 FQGNSA. V was shortened by 5 bases and J by 4 bases, with 11 bases between the two germline ends. The CDR3 coding sequence is TGTGCCAGCAGCCCGAGGACTGGCACCGGGGAGCTGTTTTTT. Translating it yields CASSPRTGTGELFF. Full variable domain (missing parts from reference TRBV7-2 and TRBJ2-2): GAGVSQSPSNKVTEKGKDVELRCDPISGHTALYWYRQSLGQGLEFLIYFQGNSAPDKSGLPSDRFSAERTGGSVSTLTIQRTQQEDSAVYLCASSPRTGTGELFFGEGSRLTVL.

Many counts were recorded for this clonotype. V and J are TRBV7-9 and TRBJ2-2, with 7 bases fitting TRBD1. This CDR3 has 17 amino acids. Germline trimming cut 0 bases from V and 0 bases from J; bases unmatched to any gene: 4. CDR1 and CDR2 (germline): SEHNR, FQNEAQ (reference sequence). The DNA for the CDR3 is TGTGCCAGCAGCTTAGCGAGGACAGGACCGAACACCGGGGAGCTGTTTTTT. Amino acid sequence: CASSLARTGPNTGELFF.

This clonotype was seen many times. The chain carries TRBV6-1 and TRBJ2-5; D not resolved. Germline V CDR1 and CDR2: MNHNS, SASEGT. V was shortened by 6 bases and J by 8 bases, with 16 bases between the two germline ends. This CDR3 is 13 amino acids long. CDR3 coding DNA: TGTGCCAGCAGGAACCCGTGGACGGACACCCAGTACTTC. Its protein is CASRNPWTDTQYF.

There are many counts of this clonotype. The rearrangement joins TRBV20-1 to TRBJ1-6; D call uncertain. V lost 6 bases, J lost 6 bases, and 15 bases lay in between. Germline V lookup: CDR1 DFQATT, CDR2 SNEGSKA (reference sequence). The CDR3 is made up of 14 amino acids. The CDR3 sequence: CSAPTMKGNSPLHF. DNA for the CDR3: TGCAGTGCCCCTACTATGAAGGGTAATTCACCCCTCCACTTT.

This clonotype was observed a few times. The chain employs TRBV6-4 and TRBJ2-2; TRBD1 matches at 7 bases. This CDR3 has 15 residues. The germline V gene has CDR1 MRHNA and CDR2 SNTAGT. Unmatched junction bases numbered 8, after V lost 3 bases and J lost 7 bases. The CDR3 region is CASSDRPDRLGELFF. CDR3 sequence (DNA): TGTGCCAGCAGTGATCGTCCGGACAGGCTCGGGGAGCTGTTTTTT.

This clonotype was picked up many times. CDR3 in DNA: TGTGCCAGCAGTGGGACTTCTGGAAACACCATATATTTT. Protein: CASSGTSGNTIYF. The chain combines TRBV6-1 with TRBJ1-3; D is undetermined. The V end lost 4 bases, the J end lost 1 base, and 5 bases lay between the germline ends. This CDR3 contains 13 residues. Germline V gives CDR1 MNHNS, CDR2 SASEGT.